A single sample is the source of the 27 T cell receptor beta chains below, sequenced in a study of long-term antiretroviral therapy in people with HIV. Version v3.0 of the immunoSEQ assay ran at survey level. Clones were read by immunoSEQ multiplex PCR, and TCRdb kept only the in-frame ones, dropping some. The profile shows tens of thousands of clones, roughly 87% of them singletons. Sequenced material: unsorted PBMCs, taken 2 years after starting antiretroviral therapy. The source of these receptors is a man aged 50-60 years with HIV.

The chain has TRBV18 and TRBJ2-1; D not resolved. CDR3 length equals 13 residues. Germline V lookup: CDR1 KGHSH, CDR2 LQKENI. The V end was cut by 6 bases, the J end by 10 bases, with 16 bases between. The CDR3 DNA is TGTGCCAGCTCCCGGACGGGTTCTCCCGAGCAGTTCTTC. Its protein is CASSRTGSPEQFF.

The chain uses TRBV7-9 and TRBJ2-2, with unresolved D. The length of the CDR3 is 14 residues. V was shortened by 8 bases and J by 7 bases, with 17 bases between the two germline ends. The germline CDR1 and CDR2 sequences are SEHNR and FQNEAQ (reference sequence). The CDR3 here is CASPGSMFGGELFF. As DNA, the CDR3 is TGTGCCAGCCCTGGATCGATGTTTGGCGGGGAGCTGTTTTTT.

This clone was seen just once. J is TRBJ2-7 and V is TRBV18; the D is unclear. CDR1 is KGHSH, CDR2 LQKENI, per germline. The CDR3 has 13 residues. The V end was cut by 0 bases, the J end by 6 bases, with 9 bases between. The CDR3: CASSPPGFIEQYF. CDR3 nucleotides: TGTGCCAGCTCACCACCAGGGTTTATCGAGCAGTACTTC.

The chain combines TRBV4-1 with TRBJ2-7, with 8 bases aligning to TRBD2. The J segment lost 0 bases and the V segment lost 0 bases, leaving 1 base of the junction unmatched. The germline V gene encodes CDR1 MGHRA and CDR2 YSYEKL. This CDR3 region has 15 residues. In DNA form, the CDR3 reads TGCGCCAGCAGCCAAGAAAGCGGGAGCTCCTACGAGCAGTACTTC. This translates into CASSQESGSSYEQYF.

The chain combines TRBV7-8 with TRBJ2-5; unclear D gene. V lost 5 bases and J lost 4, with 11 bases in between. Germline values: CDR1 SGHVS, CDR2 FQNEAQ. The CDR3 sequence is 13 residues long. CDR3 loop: CASSGGMRETQYF. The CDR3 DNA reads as TGTGCCAGCAGCGGTGGGATGAGAGAGACCCAGTACTTC.

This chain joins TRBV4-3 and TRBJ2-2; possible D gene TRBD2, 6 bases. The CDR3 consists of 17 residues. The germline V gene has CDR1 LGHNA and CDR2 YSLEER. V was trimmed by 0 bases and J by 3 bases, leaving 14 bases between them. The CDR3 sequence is CASSQDGGARDTGELFF. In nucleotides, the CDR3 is TGCGCCAGCAGCCAAGATGGAGGGGCCAGGGACACCGGGGAGCTGTTTTTT.

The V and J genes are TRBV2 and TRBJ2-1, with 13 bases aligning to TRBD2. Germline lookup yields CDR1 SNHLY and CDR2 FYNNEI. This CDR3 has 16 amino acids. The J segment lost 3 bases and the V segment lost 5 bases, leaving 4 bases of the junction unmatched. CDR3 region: CASSLRTSGSYNEQFF. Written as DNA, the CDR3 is TGTGCCAGCAGTTTGCGGACTAGCGGGAGCTACAATGAGCAGTTCTTC. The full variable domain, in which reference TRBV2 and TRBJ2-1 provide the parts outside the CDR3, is EPEVTQTPSHQVTQMGQEVILRCVPISNHLYFYWYRQILGQKVEFLVSFYNNEISEKSEIFDDQFSVERPDGSNFTLKIRSTKLEDSAMYFCASSLRTSGSYNEQFFGPGTRLTVL.

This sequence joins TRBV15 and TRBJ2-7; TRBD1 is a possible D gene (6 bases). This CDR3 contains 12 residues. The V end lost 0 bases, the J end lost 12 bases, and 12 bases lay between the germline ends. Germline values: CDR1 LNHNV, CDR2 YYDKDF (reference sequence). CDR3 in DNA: TGTGCCACCAGCAGAGATTGGGGGCCTAGGTACTTC. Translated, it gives CATSRDWGPRYF.

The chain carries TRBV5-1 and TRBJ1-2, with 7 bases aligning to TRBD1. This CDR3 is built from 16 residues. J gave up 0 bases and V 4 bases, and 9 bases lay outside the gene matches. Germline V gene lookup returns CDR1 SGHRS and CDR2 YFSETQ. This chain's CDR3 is CASSPLTGIANYGYTF. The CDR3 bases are TGCGCCAGCAGCCCCCTGACAGGGATAGCTAACTATGGCTACACCTTC. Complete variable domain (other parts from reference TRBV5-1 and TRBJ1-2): KAGVTQTPRYLIKTRGQQVTLSCSPISGHRSVSWYQQTPGQGLQFLFEYFSETQRNKGNFPGRFSGRQFSNSRSEMNVSTLELGDSALYLCASSPLTGIANYGYTFGSGTRLTVV.

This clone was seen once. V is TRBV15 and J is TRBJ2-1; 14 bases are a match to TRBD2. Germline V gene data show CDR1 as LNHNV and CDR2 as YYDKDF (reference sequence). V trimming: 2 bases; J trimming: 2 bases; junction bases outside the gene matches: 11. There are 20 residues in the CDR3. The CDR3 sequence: CATSRQRLAGGKWTYNEQFF. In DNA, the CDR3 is TGTGCCACCAGCAGACAACGACTAGCGGGGGGGAAATGGACCTACAATGAGCAGTTCTTC.

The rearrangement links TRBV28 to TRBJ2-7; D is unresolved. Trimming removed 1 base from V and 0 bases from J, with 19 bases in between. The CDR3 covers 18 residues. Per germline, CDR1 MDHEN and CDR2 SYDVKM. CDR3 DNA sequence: TGTGCCAGCAGTTTATTTGCCGGGCCTTCCTGGGGCTCCTACGAGCAGTACTTC. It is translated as CASSLFAGPSWGSYEQYF.

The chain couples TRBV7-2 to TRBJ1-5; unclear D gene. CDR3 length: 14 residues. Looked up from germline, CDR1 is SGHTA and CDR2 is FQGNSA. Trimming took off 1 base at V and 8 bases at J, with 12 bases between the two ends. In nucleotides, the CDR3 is TGTGCCAGCAGCTTAGTAGCCACGGGAGAGCCCCAGCATTTT. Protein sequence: CASSLVATGEPQHF.

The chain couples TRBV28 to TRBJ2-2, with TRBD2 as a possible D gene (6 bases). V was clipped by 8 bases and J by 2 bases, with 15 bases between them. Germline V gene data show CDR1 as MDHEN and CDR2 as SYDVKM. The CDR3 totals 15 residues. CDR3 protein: CASHEAGPNTGELFF. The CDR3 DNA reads TGTGCCAGCCACGAGGCGGGGCCTAACACCGGGGAGCTGTTTTTT.

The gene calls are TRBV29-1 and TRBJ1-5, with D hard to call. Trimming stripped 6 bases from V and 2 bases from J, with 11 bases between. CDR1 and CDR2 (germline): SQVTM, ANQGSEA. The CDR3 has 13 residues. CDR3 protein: CSVGTGRNQPQHF. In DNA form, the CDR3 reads TGCAGCGTCGGTACCGGCCGCAATCAGCCCCAGCATTTT.

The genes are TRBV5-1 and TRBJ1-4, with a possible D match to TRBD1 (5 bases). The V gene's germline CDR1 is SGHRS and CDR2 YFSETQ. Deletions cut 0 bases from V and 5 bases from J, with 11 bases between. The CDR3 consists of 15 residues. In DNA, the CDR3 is TGCGCCAGCAGCTTGGTGGGCGGACAAAATGAAAAACTGTTTTTT. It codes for CASSLVGGQNEKLFF.

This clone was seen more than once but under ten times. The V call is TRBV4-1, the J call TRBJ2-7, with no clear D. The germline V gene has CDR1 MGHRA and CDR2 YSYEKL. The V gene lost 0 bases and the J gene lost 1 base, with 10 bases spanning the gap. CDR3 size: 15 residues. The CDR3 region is CASSQEGGISYEQYF. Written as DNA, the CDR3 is TGCGCCAGCAGCCAAGAAGGTGGGATTTCCTACGAGCAGTACTTC.

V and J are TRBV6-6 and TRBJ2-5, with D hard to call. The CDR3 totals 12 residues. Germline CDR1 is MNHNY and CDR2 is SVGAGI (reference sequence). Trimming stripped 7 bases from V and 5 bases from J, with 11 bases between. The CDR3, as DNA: TGTGCCAGCACAGACGAGGAGGAGACCCAGTACTTC. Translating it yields CASTDEEETQYF.

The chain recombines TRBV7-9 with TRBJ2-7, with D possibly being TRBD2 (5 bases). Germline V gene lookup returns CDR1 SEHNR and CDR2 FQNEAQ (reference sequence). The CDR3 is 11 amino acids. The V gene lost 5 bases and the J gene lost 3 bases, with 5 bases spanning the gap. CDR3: CASSDYYEQYF. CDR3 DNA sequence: TGTGCCAGCAGCGACTACTACGAGCAGTACTTC.

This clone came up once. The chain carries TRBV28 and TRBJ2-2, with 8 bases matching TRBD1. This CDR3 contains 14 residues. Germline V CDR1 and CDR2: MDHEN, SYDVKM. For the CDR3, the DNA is TGTGCGATAGGGGGACAGGTGAACACCGGGGAGCTGTTTTTT. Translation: CAIGGQVNTGELFF.

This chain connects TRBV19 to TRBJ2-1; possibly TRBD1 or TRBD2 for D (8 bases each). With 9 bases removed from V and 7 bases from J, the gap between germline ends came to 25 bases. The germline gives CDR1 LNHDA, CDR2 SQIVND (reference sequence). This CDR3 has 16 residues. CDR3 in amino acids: CASRTGGAGVSNEQFF. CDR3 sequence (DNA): TGTGCCAGCCGAACAGGGGGAGCGGGAGTATCAAATGAGCAGTTCTTC.

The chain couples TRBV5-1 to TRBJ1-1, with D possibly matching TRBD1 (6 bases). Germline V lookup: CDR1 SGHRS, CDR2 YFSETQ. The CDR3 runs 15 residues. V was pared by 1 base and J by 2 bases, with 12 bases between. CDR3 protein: CASSLSTGRNTEAFF. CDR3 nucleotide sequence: TGCGCCAGCAGCTTGAGTACAGGGCGAAACACTGAAGCTTTCTTT.

The CDR3 loop is CASSQFVEETQYF. CDR3 bases: TGTGCCAGCTCACAATTTGTGGAAGAGACCCAGTACTTC. The J gene is TRBJ2-5, the V gene TRBV18; D uncertain. Germline V lookup: CDR1 KGHSH, CDR2 LQKENI. V was cut by 4 bases and J by 3 bases, with 9 bases left in between. There are 13 residues in the CDR3. The full variable domain, its missing parts supplied by reference TRBV18 and TRBJ2-5, is NAGVMQNPRHLVRRRGQEARLRCSPMKGHSHVYWYRQLPEEGLKFMVYLQKENIIDESGMPKERFSAEFPKEGPSILRIQQVVRGDSAAYFCASSQFVEETQYFGPGTRLLVL.

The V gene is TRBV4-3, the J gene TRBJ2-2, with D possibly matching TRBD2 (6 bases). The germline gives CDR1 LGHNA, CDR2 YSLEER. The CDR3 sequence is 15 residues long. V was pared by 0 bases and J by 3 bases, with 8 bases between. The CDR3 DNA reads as TGCGCCAGCAGCCAAGATAGCGGATACACCGGGGAGCTGTTTTTT. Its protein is CASSQDSGYTGELFF.

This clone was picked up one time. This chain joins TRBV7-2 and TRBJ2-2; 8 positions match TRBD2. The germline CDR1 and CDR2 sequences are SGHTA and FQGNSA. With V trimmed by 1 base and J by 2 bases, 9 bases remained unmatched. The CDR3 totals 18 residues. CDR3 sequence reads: CASSLVAGGRLNTGELFF. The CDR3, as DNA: TGTGCCAGCAGCTTAGTGGCGGGGGGCCGCCTCAACACCGGGGAGCTGTTTTTT.

The CDR3 DNA is TGTGCCAGCAGTTACTCGGCGATCACAGATACGCAGTATTTT. Encoded protein: CASSYSAITDTQYF. The V call is TRBV6-5, the J call TRBJ2-3, with D uncertain. CDR3 length: 14 amino acids. Trimming took 0 bases from V and 2 from J, leaving 6 bases between them. Germline V gene data show CDR1 as MNHEY and CDR2 as SVGAGI.

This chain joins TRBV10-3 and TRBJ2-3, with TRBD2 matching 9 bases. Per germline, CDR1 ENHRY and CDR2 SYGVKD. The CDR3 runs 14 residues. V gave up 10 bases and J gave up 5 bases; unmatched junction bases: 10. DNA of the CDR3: TGTGCCACCCAACGCGGGAGGGCCGGAGATACGCAGTATTTT. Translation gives CATQRGRAGDTQYF.

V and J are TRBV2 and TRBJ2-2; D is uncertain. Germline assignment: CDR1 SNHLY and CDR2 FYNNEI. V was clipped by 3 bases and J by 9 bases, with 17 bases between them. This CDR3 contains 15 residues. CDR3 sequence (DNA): TGTGCCAGCAGTGAGGTCCCCGGATTCGGACGGGAGCTGTTTTTT. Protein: CASSEVPGFGRELFF.